These T cell receptor beta chains were read from a single sample in a study of blood T cell repertoires in COVID-19. The table came from immunoSEQ multiplex PCR; TCRdb's copy has only in-frame clones and leaves some out. The data contain 160,000 or so clones, roughly 84% of them seen just once; the ten biggest clones take up 15% to 20%. The sample was PBMCs or T cells enriched from blood (not recorded which). These receptors came from a man aged 55 to 69 who had recovered from COVID-19. Both conserved end residues are part of each CDR3. D genes are given only for firm matches. Rows may omit the clone size; those that give it use once, few, many or a size class.

j_call: TRBJ2-3; d_call: NA; v_call: TRBV21-1; clone_size: NA; cdr3_aa: CASIPGSNSTTDTQYF; cdr3_nt: TGTGCCAGCATCCCAGGCAGCAACAGCACCACAGATACGCAGTATTTT
j_call: TRBJ2-4; d_call: NA; v_call: TRBV27; clone_size: NA; cdr3_aa: CASSLSLQGFNIQYF; cdr3_nt: TGTGCCAGCAGTTTAAGCTTACAGGGTTTTAACATTCAGTACTTC
j_call: TRBJ2-7; d_call: NA; v_call: TRBV7-3; clone_size: NA; cdr3_aa: CASSPGVSYEQYF; cdr3_nt: TGTGCCAGCAGCCCCGGGGTGTCCTACGAGCAGTACTTC
j_call: TRBJ1-2; d_call: NA; v_call: TRBV7-2; clone_size: few; cdr3_aa: CASSMNSANYGYTF; cdr3_nt: TGTGCCAGCAGCATGAACTCCGCTAACTATGGCTACACCTTC
j_call: TRBJ1-1; d_call: NA; v_call: TRBV6-4; clone_size: NA; cdr3_aa: CASRSGVNTEAFF; cdr3_nt: TGTGCCAGCAGATCAGGGGTAAACACTGAAGCTTTCTTT
j_call: TRBJ2-5; d_call: TRBD1; v_call: TRBV6-5; clone_size: NA; cdr3_aa: CASSLNVVQGETQYF; cdr3_nt: TGTGCCAGCAGCCTTAACGTGGTACAGGGGGAGACCCAGTACTTC
j_call: TRBJ1-6; d_call: TRBD1; v_call: TRBV6-4; clone_size: few; cdr3_aa: CASSGPGDSGGNSPLHF; cdr3_nt: TGTGCCAGCAGTGGACCTGGGGACAGCGGAGGTAATTCACCCCTCCACTTT
j_call: TRBJ1-4; d_call: NA; v_call: TRBV7-9; clone_size: NA; cdr3_aa: CASSLSGSDNEKLFF; cdr3_nt: TGTGCCAGCAGCTTATCAGGGTCAGATAATGAAAAACTGTTTTTT
j_call: TRBJ2-5; d_call: NA; v_call: TRBV11-1; clone_size: few; cdr3_aa: CASSWGQREETQYF; cdr3_nt: TGTGCCAGCAGCTGGGGACAACGGGAAGAGACCCAGTACTTC
j_call: TRBJ1-2; d_call: NA; v_call: TRBV10-1; clone_size: NA; cdr3_aa: CASSEDRGVYGYTF; cdr3_nt: TGCGCCAGCAGTGAGGACCGGGGGGTCTATGGCTACACCTTC
j_call: TRBJ1-4; d_call: NA; v_call: TRBV6-5; clone_size: NA; cdr3_aa: CASSLTRGANEKLFF; cdr3_nt: TGTGCCAGCAGTCTGACGCGGGGGGCGAATGAAAAACTGTTTTTT
j_call: TRBJ2-5; d_call: NA; v_call: TRBV5-1; clone_size: NA; cdr3_aa: CASSLYLADQETQYF; cdr3_nt: TGCGCCAGCAGCTTGTATCTAGCAGACCAAGAGACCCAGTACTTC
j_call: TRBJ1-1; d_call: NA; v_call: TRBV6-5; clone_size: NA; cdr3_aa: CASSRGTTEAFF; cdr3_nt: TGTGCCAGCAGTCGGGGGACCACTGAAGCTTTCTTT
j_call: TRBJ2-7; d_call: NA; v_call: TRBV5-1; clone_size: NA; cdr3_aa: CASSLGTALTYEQYF; cdr3_nt: TGCGCCAGCAGCTTGGGGACAGCCTTGACCTACGAGCAGTACTTC
j_call: TRBJ1-2; d_call: NA; v_call: TRBV7-9; clone_size: once; cdr3_aa: CASSLADSGYGYTF; cdr3_nt: TGTGCCAGCAGCTTAGCGGACAGCGGCTATGGCTACACCTTC
j_call: TRBJ1-1; d_call: NA; v_call: TRBV5-1; clone_size: NA; cdr3_aa: CASSEASPTTEAFF; cdr3_nt: TGCGCCAGCTCGGAGGCCTCTCCGACCACTGAAGCTTTCTTT
j_call: TRBJ1-2; d_call: TRBD1; v_call: TRBV5-1; clone_size: NA; cdr3_aa: CASSLTGGPPGGYTF; cdr3_nt: TGCGCCAGCAGCTTGACAGGGGGACCTCCAGGAGGCTACACCTTC
j_call: TRBJ2-5; d_call: NA; v_call: TRBV27; clone_size: NA; cdr3_aa: CASTRRRGERETQYF; cdr3_nt: TGTGCCAGCACCAGACGACGGGGTGAAAGGGAGACCCAGTACTTC
j_call: TRBJ2-7; d_call: NA; v_call: TRBV7-2; clone_size: NA; cdr3_aa: CASSLGTPSTYEQYF; cdr3_nt: TGTGCCAGCAGCTTAGGGACTCCCTCCACCTACGAGCAGTACTTC
j_call: TRBJ1-5; d_call: NA; v_call: TRBV27; clone_size: NA; cdr3_aa: CASSLRQSYQPQHF; cdr3_nt: TGTGCCAGCAGTCTAAGACAGTCGTATCAGCCCCAGCATTTT
j_call: TRBJ1-5; d_call: NA; v_call: TRBV27; clone_size: NA; cdr3_aa: CASRDPNDYQPQHF; cdr3_nt: TGTGCCAGCAGGGATCCCAACGACTATCAGCCCCAGCATTTT
j_call: TRBJ1-1; d_call: TRBD1; v_call: TRBV5-3; clone_size: NA; cdr3_aa: CARSFGQGKKNTEAFF; cdr3_nt: TGTGCCAGAAGCTTCGGACAGGGGAAAAAGAACACTGAAGCTTTCTTT
j_call: TRBJ1-2; d_call: TRBD1; v_call: TRBV9; clone_size: NA; cdr3_aa: CASSSKTGSDGYTF; cdr3_nt: TGTGCCAGCAGCTCAAAGACAGGGAGTGATGGCTACACCTTC
j_call: TRBJ1-1; d_call: TRBD1; v_call: TRBV7-9; clone_size: NA; cdr3_aa: CASGRTGLGTEAFF; cdr3_nt: TGTGCCAGCGGAAGGACAGGGTTGGGGACTGAAGCTTTCTTT
j_call: TRBJ1-4; d_call: NA; v_call: TRBV6-5; clone_size: NA; cdr3_aa: CASSSGHQKNEKLFF; cdr3_nt: TGTGCCAGCAGTTCGGGACACCAAAAGAACGAAAAACTGTTTTTT
j_call: TRBJ2-3; d_call: TRBD2; v_call: TRBV5-1; clone_size: NA; cdr3_aa: CASSFSPGLVPDTQYF; cdr3_nt: TGCGCCAGCAGCTTCTCACCGGGACTAGTCCCAGATACGCAGTATTTT
j_call: TRBJ2-7; d_call: TRBD1; v_call: TRBV5-6; clone_size: NA; cdr3_aa: CASSPPGQAHEQYF; cdr3_nt: TGTGCCAGCAGCCCACCGGGACAGGCCCACGAGCAGTACTTC
j_call: TRBJ1-1; d_call: NA; v_call: TRBV4-2; clone_size: NA; cdr3_aa: CASSQEFGGTEAFF; cdr3_nt: TGTGCCAGCAGCCAAGAGTTCGGGGGGACTGAAGCTTTCTTT
j_call: TRBJ2-2; d_call: NA; v_call: TRBV4-1; clone_size: few; cdr3_aa: CASKGGANTGELFF; cdr3_nt: TGCGCCAGCAAGGGGGGGGCGAACACCGGGGAGCTGTTTTTT
j_call: TRBJ1-5; d_call: TRBD1; v_call: TRBV27; clone_size: NA; cdr3_aa: CASSLSGQPRNQPQHF; cdr3_nt: TGTGCCAGCAGTTTATCGGGACAGCCCCGTAATCAGCCCCAGCATTTT
j_call: TRBJ2-1; d_call: TRBD2; v_call: TRBV28; clone_size: NA; cdr3_aa: CASSRTSGQYNEQFF; cdr3_nt: TGTGCCAGCAGTCGGACTAGCGGGCAATACAATGAGCAGTTCTTC
j_call: TRBJ1-1; d_call: TRBD1; v_call: TRBV19; clone_size: NA; cdr3_aa: CASSIGQGVTEAFF; cdr3_nt: TGTGCCAGTAGTATCGGGCAGGGGGTCACTGAAGCTTTCTTT
j_call: TRBJ2-7; d_call: TRBD1; v_call: TRBV11-2; clone_size: once; cdr3_aa: CASSSYRGTYEQYF; cdr3_nt: TGTGCCAGCAGCTCTTACAGGGGTACCTACGAGCAGTACTTC
j_call: TRBJ2-7; d_call: TRBD1; v_call: TRBV6-5; clone_size: NA; cdr3_aa: CASSNRGPYEQYF; cdr3_nt: TGTGCCAGCAGTAACAGGGGTCCCTACGAGCAGTACTTC
j_call: TRBJ1-4; d_call: NA; v_call: TRBV7-9; clone_size: NA; cdr3_aa: CASSPRSGAGPGEKLFF; cdr3_nt: TGTGCCAGCAGCCCCCGGAGCGGAGCCGGACCCGGGGAAAAACTGTTTTTT
j_call: TRBJ2-1; d_call: TRBD2; v_call: TRBV9; clone_size: NA; cdr3_aa: CASSPMGGGEQFF; cdr3_nt: TGTGCCAGCAGCCCAATGGGGGGGGGTGAGCAGTTCTTC
j_call: TRBJ2-3; d_call: NA; v_call: TRBV3-1/TRBV3-2; clone_size: NA; cdr3_aa: CASSAPSKGTDTQYF; cdr3_nt: TGTGCCAGCAGCGCTCCTAGCAAGGGCACAGATACGCAGTATTTT
j_call: TRBJ1-2; d_call: NA; v_call: TRBV15; clone_size: NA; cdr3_aa: CATSGQTGLRGYTF; cdr3_nt: TGTGCCACCAGCGGTCAGACGGGACTTCGCGGCTACACCTTC
j_call: TRBJ2-7; d_call: TRBD2; v_call: TRBV6-5; clone_size: NA; cdr3_aa: CASSPGLAGNYEQYF; cdr3_nt: TGTGCCAGCAGTCCGGGACTAGCGGGAAACTACGAGCAGTACTTC
j_call: TRBJ1-2; d_call: TRBD1; v_call: TRBV7-9; clone_size: once; cdr3_aa: CASSPVQGGIYGYTF; cdr3_nt: TGTGCCAGCAGCCCCGTACAGGGGGGAATCTATGGCTACACCTTC
j_call: TRBJ2-7; d_call: NA; v_call: TRBV11-3; clone_size: NA; cdr3_aa: CASSLRESYEQYF; cdr3_nt: TGTGCCAGCAGCTTAAGAGAGTCCTACGAGCAGTACTTC
j_call: TRBJ2-5; d_call: TRBD2; v_call: TRBV13; clone_size: NA; cdr3_aa: CASSSVGLAEETQYF; cdr3_nt: TGTGCCAGCAGCTCCGTTGGACTAGCAGAAGAGACCCAGTACTTC
j_call: TRBJ1-6; d_call: TRBD1; v_call: TRBV4-2; clone_size: NA; cdr3_aa: CASSEGQGIMALHF; cdr3_nt: TGTGCCAGCAGCGAGGGACAGGGGATCATGGCCCTCCACTTT
j_call: TRBJ1-1; d_call: TRBD1; v_call: TRBV5-1; clone_size: once; cdr3_aa: CASSPDRGRSVTEAFF; cdr3_nt: TGCGCCAGCAGCCCGGACAGGGGGCGCTCGGTCACTGAAGCTTTCTTT
j_call: TRBJ1-1; d_call: NA; v_call: TRBV5-1; clone_size: NA; cdr3_aa: CASSPGLQGLNTEAFF; cdr3_nt: TGCGCCAGCAGCCCCGGATTACAGGGCCTAAACACTGAAGCTTTCTTT
j_call: TRBJ1-4; d_call: NA; v_call: TRBV2; clone_size: NA; cdr3_aa: CASSPARNEKLFF; cdr3_nt: TGTGCCAGCAGCCCCGCCAGAAATGAAAAACTGTTTTTT
j_call: TRBJ2-1; d_call: NA; v_call: TRBV19; clone_size: NA; cdr3_aa: CASSLRQAPGNNEQFF; cdr3_nt: TGTGCCAGTAGTCTTAGACAGGCCCCCGGGAACAATGAGCAGTTCTTC
j_call: TRBJ1-1; d_call: TRBD1; v_call: TRBV12-3/TRBV12-4; clone_size: NA; cdr3_aa: CASCIQGATEAFF; cdr3_nt: TGTGCCAGCTGTATACAGGGGGCCACTGAAGCTTTCTTT
j_call: TRBJ1-1; d_call: TRBD1; v_call: TRBV19; clone_size: once; cdr3_aa: CASAGDRANTEAFF; cdr3_nt: TGTGCCAGTGCCGGGGACAGGGCCAACACTGAAGCTTTCTTT
j_call: TRBJ1-5; d_call: NA; v_call: TRBV29-1; clone_size: NA; cdr3_aa: CSVVWGGNQPQHF; cdr3_nt: TGCAGCGTTGTTTGGGGAGGCAATCAGCCCCAGCATTTT
j_call: TRBJ2-7; d_call: TRBD1; v_call: TRBV10-3; clone_size: NA; cdr3_aa: CAISEGTVYEQYF; cdr3_nt: TGTGCCATCAGTGAGGGGACAGTCTACGAGCAGTACTTC
j_call: TRBJ1-1; d_call: NA; v_call: TRBV15; clone_size: NA; cdr3_aa: CATTWTRNTEAFF; cdr3_nt: TGTGCCACCACCTGGACACGGAACACTGAAGCTTTCTTT
j_call: TRBJ1-2; d_call: TRBD1; v_call: TRBV7-8; clone_size: NA; cdr3_aa: CASSPRDSSYGYTF; cdr3_nt: TGTGCCAGCAGCCCACGGGACAGTTCCTATGGCTACACCTTC
j_call: TRBJ2-7; d_call: TRBD1; v_call: TRBV5-1; clone_size: NA; cdr3_aa: CASSLPGTGLYEQYF; cdr3_nt: TGCGCCAGCAGCTTACCCGGGACAGGGTTATACGAGCAGTACTTC
j_call: TRBJ2-3; d_call: NA; v_call: TRBV7-3; clone_size: NA; cdr3_aa: CASSIRWGVDTQYF; cdr3_nt: TGTGCCAGCAGCATAAGATGGGGAGTAGATACGCAGTATTTT